These 22 T cell receptor beta chains came from one sample sequenced in a study of human T cells and chemical hapten exposure (dated by TCRdb to about 2021). This specimen's time point label, per the study, means: patch test 1, 2 weeks after DPC sensitization. The treatment or condition label of this sample denotes: therapeutic diphenylcyclopropenone sensitization with weekly scalp DPC. Total RNA was extracted from unfractionated whole blood that had been collected in Tempus Blood RNA tubes. Library method: RACE. Instrument on record: NextSeq 500. TCRdb passed the public sequencing reads through fastp at Q25 and MiXCR, retaining productive beta sequences. Identical CDR3 protein sequences are pooled into one entry, listed with their most common genes and DNA. This sample has around 34,000 distinct CDR3 sequences in its table, and 5% to 7% of those were observed once. Clones ranked in the top ten supply 9.1% of the sample.

This specimen was whole blood, taken in connection with sensitization to the hapten diphenylcyclopropenone (DPC). These receptor sequences come from a woman in her thirties with alopecia areata. Some clones in this sample may be carry-over from other donors' samples.

V and J are TRBV6-1 and TRBJ1-5; D is unclear. Trimming stripped 7 bases from V and 3 bases from J, with 4 bases between. From germline, CDR1 is MNHNS and CDR2 SASEGT. The CDR3 has 11 residues. CDR3 DNA: TGTGCCAGCAACTTCAATCAGCCCCAGCATTTT. It is translated as CASNFNQPQHF.

V usage is TRBV7-9 and J usage is TRBJ2-7, with TRBD1 matching over 9 bases. This CDR3 is built from 15 residues. Germline CDR1 is SEHNR and CDR2 is FQNEAQ (reference sequence). The J segment lost 2 bases and the V segment lost 4 bases, leaving 6 bases of the junction unmatched. The CDR3 coding sequence is TGTGCCAGCAGCTCGTACAGGGGGCGCGCCTACGAGCAGTACTTC. Residues: CASSSYRGRAYEQYF.

This clonotype came up many times. The CDR3 nucleotides are TGCGCCAGCAGCCCCGGTGGCTCTGGAAACACCATATATTTT. This codes for CASSPGGSGNTIYF. The gene calls are TRBV4-3 and TRBJ1-3; D unresolved. The CDR3 sequence is 14 residues long. Germline lookup yields CDR1 LGHNA and CDR2 YSLEER. V lost 4 bases and J 0 bases, leaving 7 bases between the germline ends.

This clonotype was seen at least ten times. The gene calls are TRBV2 and TRBJ1-1; weak D call: TRBD1 (6 bases). The V gene's germline CDR1 is SNHLY and CDR2 FYNNEI. V was cut by 2 bases and J by 11 bases, with 12 bases left in between. CDR3 length equals 12 residues. CDR3 sequence reads: CASSERGLTAFF. CDR3 nucleotide sequence: TGTGCCAGCAGTGAAAGGGGGTTGACGGCTTTCTTT.

This clonotype was detected only a few times. The chain links TRBV7-3 to TRBJ2-2; 8 bases match TRBD1. This CDR3 has 16 amino acids. The germline gives CDR1 SGHTA, CDR2 FQGTGA. Trimming cost V 2 bases and J 0 bases; bases outside gene matches: 2. In DNA form, the CDR3 reads TGTGCCAGCAGCTTACCGGGACAGGCGAACACCGGGGAGCTGTTTTTT. Protein product: CASSLPGQANTGELFF.

This clonotype was detected many times. The genes are TRBV9 and TRBJ2-5; D gene unclear. Germline values: CDR1 SGDLS, CDR2 YYNGEE. The CDR3 is made up of 14 amino acids. Trimming removed 3 bases from V and 5 bases from J, with 14 bases in between. The CDR3 reads CASSALSVGETQYF. In DNA form, the CDR3 reads TGTGCCAGCAGCGCCCTATCGGTCGGCGAGACCCAGTACTTC. Full variable domain (rest looked up from reference TRBV9 and TRBJ2-5): DSGVTQTPKHLITATGQRVTLRCSPRSGDLSVYWYQQSLDQGLQFLIQYYNGEERAKGNILERFSAQQFPDLHSELNLSSLELGDSALYFCASSALSVGETQYFGPGTRLLVL.

This clonotype was counted only a few times. This chain uses TRBV20-1 with TRBJ1-5; no reliable D call. Trimming took 2 bases from V and 4 from J, leaving 12 bases between them. The CDR3 covers 14 residues. The V gene's germline CDR1 is DFQATT and CDR2 SNEGSKA (reference sequence). The CDR3, as DNA: TGCAGTGCTAGATCCGGGTCTCTGAATCAGCCCCAGCATTTT. It encodes CSARSGSLNQPQHF.

This clonotype has at least ten counts. The chain employs TRBV9 and TRBJ2-5, with 11 bases identical to TRBD1. Per the germline V gene, CDR1 is SGDLS and CDR2 is YYNGEE. Trimming removed 4 bases from V and 5 bases from J; junction bases left unmatched: 7. The CDR3 is made up of 15 amino acids. The CDR3 loop reads CASSHGQGAVETQYF. CDR3 coding DNA: TGTGCCAGCAGCCATGGACAGGGGGCGGTGGAGACCCAGTACTTC.

This clonotype was seen more than once but under ten times. The chain uses TRBV6-5 and TRBJ2-6; D is undetermined. The V end was cut by 6 bases, the J end by 0 bases, with 9 bases between. Germline CDR1 MNHEY, CDR2 SVGAGI. The CDR3 length is 15 residues. The CDR3 is CASSPDRSGANVLTF. Written as DNA, the CDR3 is TGTGCCAGCAGCCCGGACCGCTCTGGGGCCAACGTCCTGACTTTC.

The V gene is TRBV5-6, the J gene TRBJ2-1, with no clear D. Looked up from germline, CDR1 is SGHDT and CDR2 is YYEEEE. The CDR3 contains 13 residues. With 6 bases removed from V and 2 bases from J, the gap between germline ends came to 9 bases. DNA of the CDR3: TGTGCCAGCAACCCCCGGGCCTACAATGAGCAGTTCTTC. It encodes CASNPRAYNEQFF.

The chain combines TRBV3-1 with TRBJ1-1; possible D gene TRBD1, 6 bases. The length of the CDR3 is 17 residues. Germline V CDR1 and CDR2: LGHDT, YNNKEL (reference sequence). The V end was cut by 6 bases, the J end by 0 bases, with 20 bases between. The CDR3 here is CASSRGSGQVMNTEAFF. DNA of the CDR3: TGTGCCAGCAGTCGAGGATCGGGACAAGTCATGAACACTGAAGCTTTCTTT.

This clonotype was recorded at least ten times. The gene calls are TRBV29-1 and TRBJ2-3; TRBD2 aligns across 12 bases. This CDR3 is 16 amino acids long. Germline lookup yields CDR1 SQVTM and CDR2 ANQGSEA. V shed 6 bases and J 2 bases; nucleotides not matched to a gene: 9. The CDR3 sequence is CSVRITSGGPTDTQYF. The DNA of the CDR3 is TGCAGCGTCCGGATAACTAGCGGGGGGCCCACAGATACGCAGTATTTT.

This clonotype was found a few times. The rearrangement links TRBV5-4 to TRBJ1-2; TRBD1 matches 9 bases. Germline lookup yields CDR1 SGHNT and CDR2 YYREEE (reference sequence). CDR3 length: 13 residues. With V trimmed by 3 bases and J by 5 bases, 2 bases remained unmatched. The CDR3 nucleotides are TGTGCCAGCAGCTCCGGACAGGGGTATGGCTACACCTTC. This gives the protein CASSSGQGYGYTF.

This clonotype was found many times. The V call is TRBV7-2, the J call TRBJ2-7, with no clear D. CDR1 SGHTA and CDR2 FQGNSA come from the germline V gene. The CDR3 runs 15 residues. Trimming took off 0 bases at V and 2 bases at J, with 11 bases between the two ends. This CDR3 is CASSLAQAVTYEQYF. CDR3 DNA sequence: TGTGCCAGCAGCTTAGCTCAGGCCGTAACCTACGAGCAGTACTTC.

This clonotype was picked up a small number of times. V and J are TRBV12-3 or TRBV12-4 and TRBJ1-2; TRBD1 is a possible D gene (6 bases). The CDR3 has 14 residues. The germline V and J ends were trimmed by 6 bases and 4 bases, with 15 bases remaining between them. The CDR3 reads CASRDSSIFYGYTF. In DNA, the CDR3 is TGTGCCAGCAGGGACAGCTCAATTTTCTATGGCTACACCTTC.

For this clonotype: This sequence may be a read error, since a much larger clone differs from it by one base. The chain employs TRBV7-9 and TRBJ2-7, with a possible D match to TRBD2 (6 bases). Germline assignment: CDR1 SEHNR and CDR2 FQNEAQ (reference sequence). The CDR3 is made up of 17 amino acids. Trimming stripped 5 bases from V and 0 bases from J, with 20 bases between. The CDR3 nucleotides are TGTGCCAGCAGCCAAGGCCCTGGACGGGGGTCCTCCTACGAGCAGTACTTC. Amino acid sequence: CASSQGPGRGSSYEQYF. Complete variable domain (other parts from reference TRBV7-9 and TRBJ2-7): DTGVSQNPRHKITKRGQNVTFRCDPISEHNRLYWYRQTLGQGPEFLTYFQNEAQLEKSRLLSDRFSAERPKGSFSTLEIQRTEQGDSAMYLCASSQGPGRGSSYEQYFGPGTRLTVT.

This clonotype appeared a few times. In DNA form, the CDR3 reads TGTGCCAGCAGTACAACACAGGACAACTATGGCTACACCTTC. Amino acids: CASSTTQDNYGYTF. V usage is TRBV3-1 and J usage is TRBJ1-2; a weak D match, TRBD1 (5 bases). The CDR3 is 14 residues long. V was shortened by 6 bases and J by 2 bases, with 13 bases between the two germline ends. Germline values: CDR1 LGHDT, CDR2 YNNKEL (reference sequence). Full variable domain (rest looked up from reference TRBV3-1 and TRBJ1-2): DTAVSQTPKYLVTQMGNDKSIKCEQNLGHDTMYWYKQDSKKFLKIMFSYNNKELIINETVPNRFSPKSPDKAHLNLHINSLELGDSAVYFCASSTTQDNYGYTFGSGTRLTVV.

This clonotype has ten or more counts. J is TRBJ2-2 and V is TRBV20-1; D is possibly TRBD2 (6 bases). The CDR3 spans 15 residues. The germline V gene encodes CDR1 DFQATT and CDR2 SNEGSKA (reference sequence). V was pared by 1 base and J by 4 bases, with 13 bases between. The CDR3 DNA follows: TGCAGTGCTAGAGCTCGTCTAGCGAGCACCGGGGAGCTGTTTTTT. Translating it yields CSARARLASTGELFF.

The V and J genes are TRBV12-3 or TRBV12-4 and TRBJ2-7; D gene ambiguous. The ends were cut back, 2 bases at V and 6 bases at J, with 11 bases in the middle. The CDR3 runs to 13 residues. The CDR3 region has the DNA TGTGCCAGCAGTTTACTTGGTACGAGCGAGCAGTACTTC. Protein: CASSLLGTSEQYF.

The sample holds a few counts of this clonotype. The CDR3 DNA follows: TGCGCCAGCAGCCAAATCCGACAGGGGGCCTATGGCTACACCTTC. It codes for CASSQIRQGAYGYTF. The J gene is TRBJ1-2, the V gene TRBV4-3, with TRBD1 matching over 10 bases. The CDR3 totals 15 residues. V lost 2 bases and J lost 4; bases outside the gene matches: 4. Germline CDR1 LGHNA, CDR2 YSLEER.

The chain has TRBV29-1 and TRBJ2-3, with D perhaps TRBD1 (5 bases). This CDR3 contains 15 residues. V shed 1 base and J shed 2 bases, with 13 bases lying between them. CDR1 and CDR2 (germline): SQVTM, ANQGSEA. The CDR3 nucleotides are TGCAGCGTTGAAGTTAGTAACAGGCTCACAGATACGCAGTATTTT. This sequence encodes CSVEVSNRLTDTQYF.

This clonotype was counted ten times or more. V usage is TRBV4-3 and J usage is TRBJ1-4, with D maybe TRBD1 (5 bases). Germline lookup yields CDR1 LGHNA and CDR2 YSLEER. V was shortened by 3 bases and J by 1 base, with 9 bases between the two germline ends. The CDR3 covers 15 residues. The CDR3 DNA follows: TGCGCCAGCAGCCAGGGGGGGGGAACTAATGAAAAACTGTTTTTT. This translates into CASSQGGGTNEKLFF.